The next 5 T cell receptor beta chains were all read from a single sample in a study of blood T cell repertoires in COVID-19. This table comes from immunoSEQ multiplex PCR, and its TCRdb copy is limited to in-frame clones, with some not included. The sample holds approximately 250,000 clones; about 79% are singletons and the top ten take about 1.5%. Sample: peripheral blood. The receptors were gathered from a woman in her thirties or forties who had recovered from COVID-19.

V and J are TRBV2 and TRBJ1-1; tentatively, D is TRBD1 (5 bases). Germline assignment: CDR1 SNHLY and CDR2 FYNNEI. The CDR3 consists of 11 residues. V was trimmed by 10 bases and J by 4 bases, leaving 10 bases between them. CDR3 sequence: CATREGTEAFF. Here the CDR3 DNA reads TGTGCCACCAGGGAGGGCACTGAAGCTTTCTTT. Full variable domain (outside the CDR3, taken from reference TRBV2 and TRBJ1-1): EPEVTQTPSHQVTQMGQEVILRCVPISNHLYFYWYRQILGQKVEFLVSFYNNEISEKSEIFDDQFSVERPDGSNFTLKIRSTKLEDSAMYFCATREGTEAFFGQGTRLTVV.

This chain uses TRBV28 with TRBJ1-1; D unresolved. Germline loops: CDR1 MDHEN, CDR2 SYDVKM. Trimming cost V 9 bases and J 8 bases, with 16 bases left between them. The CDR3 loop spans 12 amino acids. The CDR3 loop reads CASYEGGREAFF. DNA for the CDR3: TGTGCCAGTTATGAGGGAGGACGAGAAGCTTTCTTT.

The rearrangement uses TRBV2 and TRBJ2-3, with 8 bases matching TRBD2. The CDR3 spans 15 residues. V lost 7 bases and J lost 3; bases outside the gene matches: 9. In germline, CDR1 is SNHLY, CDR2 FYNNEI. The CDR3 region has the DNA TGTGCCAGCACCGGACTAGCAGATATTACAGATACGCAGTATTTT. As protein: CASTGLADITDTQYF.

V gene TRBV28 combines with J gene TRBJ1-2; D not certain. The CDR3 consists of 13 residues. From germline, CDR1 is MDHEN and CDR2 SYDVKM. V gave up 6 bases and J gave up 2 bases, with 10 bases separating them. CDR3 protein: CASSSEGNYGYTF. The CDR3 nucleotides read TGTGCCAGCAGCTCGGAGGGAAACTATGGCTACACCTTC.

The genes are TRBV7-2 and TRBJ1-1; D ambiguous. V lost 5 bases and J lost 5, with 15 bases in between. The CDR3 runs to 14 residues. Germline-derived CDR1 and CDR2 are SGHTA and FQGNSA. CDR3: CASSVEGSVTEAFF. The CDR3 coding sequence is TGTGCCAGCAGCGTCGAGGGATCGGTTACTGAAGCTTTCTTT.